This TCR beta chain stems from a study of T-cell reconstitution after alpha-beta-depleted transplantation in children. The sample holds a few counts of this clonotype. Germline V gene sequence: CDR1 ENHRY, CDR2 SYGVKD. V lost 5 bases, J lost 3 bases, and 3 bases stayed unmatched. This CDR3 spans 14 amino acids. A TCRbeta library incorporating unique molecular identifiers was prepared. Using its own MiXCR run on the PCR reads, TCRdb lists one record per CDR3 protein. The data contain a few hundred thousand distinct CDR3 sequences, 27% of them seen just once; the ten biggest clones take up 30% to 40%. Here the sequenced sample was PBMCs, taken before TCRalphabeta/CD19-depleted stem cell transplant. The chain couples TRBV10-3 to TRBJ2-5, with 10 positions matching TRBD1. The receptor was isolated from a boy younger than two with Wiskott-Aldrich syndrome, due to receive a stem cell transplant. DNA for the CDR3: TGTGCCATCAGTTTGACAGGGGGCGAAGAGACCCAGTACTTC. As protein: CAISLTGGEETQYF.